Shown below are 29 T cell receptor beta chains from a single sample sequenced in a study of blood T cell repertoires in COVID-19. Data came from immunoSEQ multiplex PCR; TCRdb stores just in-frame clones and leaves some out. The top ten hold roughly 3.9% of the sample, which has about 320,000 clones, more than 85% seen once. Input material: PBMCs or T cells enriched from blood (not recorded which). These receptor sequences come from a woman aged 30 to 39 who had been exposed to COVID-19.

The genes are TRBV5-3 and TRBJ1-1; TRBD1 matches at 7 bases. TRBV5-3 is classed as an ORF, of uncertain function. This CDR3 has 19 residues. V lost 0 bases and J lost 5; bases outside the gene matches: 19. The CDR3, as DNA: TGTGCCAGAAGCTTGGCCAGTGGTGGTGGTGAGGGGGCGGAGACTGAAGCTTTCTTT. Encoded protein: CARSLASGGGEGAETEAFF.

The V call is TRBV7-6, the J call TRBJ2-5; 12 nucleotides match TRBD2. CDR1 SGHVS and CDR2 FNYEAQ come from the germline V gene. The trim removed 1 base at V and 9 bases at J, leaving 6 bases unmatched. This CDR3 has 15 residues. In DNA, the CDR3 is TGTGCCAGCAGCTTAGACACTAGCGGGGGGATGGCCCAGTACTTC. Protein: CASSLDTSGGMAQYF. Based on the CDR3 plus reference TRBV7-6 and TRBJ2-5, the full variable domain is GAGVSQSPRYKVTKRGQDVALRCDPISGHVSLYWYRQALGQGPEFLTYFNYEAQQDKSGLPNDRFSAERPEGSISTLTIQRTEQRDSAMYRCASSLDTSGGMAQYFGPGTRLLVL.

V usage is TRBV18 and J usage is TRBJ2-7; 7 bases are a match to TRBD2. V shed 3 bases, J shed 2 bases, and the junction held 7 bases outside the gene matches. CDR1 KGHSH and CDR2 LQKENI come from the germline V gene. This CDR3 has 15 amino acids. The CDR3 coding sequence is TGTGCCAGCTCACCGGGGGGGGAACGCACCTACGAGCAGTACTTC. Translating it yields CASSPGGERTYEQYF.

This chain joins TRBV30 and TRBJ2-7, with TRBD1 as a possible D gene (6 bases). CDR1 is GTSNPN, CDR2 SVGIG, per germline (reference sequence). V dropped 5 bases and J dropped 2 bases, with 16 bases sitting between them. This CDR3 region has 14 residues. CDR3 protein: CAWANRDTAYEQYF. DNA for the CDR3: TGTGCCTGGGCTAACCGGGACACCGCCTACGAGCAGTACTTC.

The rearrangement joins TRBV3-1 (or the pseudogene TRBV3-2) to TRBJ2-5; D perhaps matches TRBD2 (5 bases). CDR3 size: 14 residues. Germline V gene data show CDR1 as LGHDT and CDR2 as YNNKEL (reference sequence). The V gene lost 0 bases and the J gene lost 2 bases, with 7 bases spanning the gap. CDR3 DNA sequence: TGTGCCAGCAGCCAAGATGAGGGTCAAGAGACCCAGTACTTC. Protein: CASSQDEGQETQYF.

The V and J genes are TRBV7-2 and TRBJ2-5; 10 nucleotides line up with TRBD2. V was pared by 5 bases and J by 5 bases, with 8 bases of the junction left unmatched. This CDR3 has 15 amino acids. The germline CDR1 and CDR2 sequences are SGHTA and FQGNSA. DNA for the CDR3: TGTGCCAGCAGCCCAGCGGGGGGGCCGATGGAGACCCAGTACTTC. Translation: CASSPAGGPMETQYF.

V is TRBV15 and J is TRBJ1-1; 7 bases are shared with TRBD1. Trimming took 3 bases from V and 12 from J; bases not matched to a gene: 4. Germline-derived CDR1 and CDR2 are LNHNV and YYDKDF (reference sequence). This CDR3 spans 11 amino acids. CDR3 residues: CATSRDRKSFF. The DNA for the CDR3 is TGTGCCACCAGCAGGGACAGGAAGTCTTTCTTT.

The chain employs TRBV19 and TRBJ1-6; maybe TRBD1 (6 bases). V gave up 8 bases and J gave up 5 bases, with 13 bases separating them. CDR1 and CDR2 (germline): LNHDA, SQIVND (reference sequence). The CDR3 length is 14 residues. In DNA form, the CDR3 reads TGTGCCAGTGGAAACAGGGAGAATAATTCACCCCTCCACTTT. Protein product: CASGNRENNSPLHF.

The CDR3 DNA reads as TGTGCCAGCAGCTTAGGGGCGTACATGAACACTGAAGCTTTCTTT. It encodes CASSLGAYMNTEAFF. The chain joins TRBV7-6 to TRBJ1-1; D remains ambiguous. Germline V gene data show CDR1 as SGHVS and CDR2 as FNYEAQ. The CDR3 runs 15 residues. Trimming pared 1 base from V and 0 bases from J, leaving 9 bases between.

The chain recombines TRBV5-4 with TRBJ1-1; the D is unclear. Germline CDR1 is SGHNT and CDR2 is YYREEE (reference sequence). The CDR3 consists of 13 residues. V shed 5 bases and J shed 2 bases, with 10 bases lying between them. The CDR3 loop is CASRGGVNTEAFF. The DNA of the CDR3 is TGTGCCAGCAGGGGAGGAGTTAACACTGAAGCTTTCTTT.

V and J are TRBV7-9 and TRBJ2-1; 14 bases line up with TRBD2. Germline V gene sequence: CDR1 SEHNR, CDR2 FQNEAQ (reference sequence). This CDR3 is 17 amino acids long. V was clipped by 3 bases and J by 2 bases; unmatched bases: 3. CDR3 sequence (DNA): TGTGCCAGCAGCTTCCCGGGACTAGCGGGGGCCTACAATGAGCAGTTCTTC. This gives the protein CASSFPGLAGAYNEQFF.

The gene calls are TRBV5-1 and TRBJ1-2, with 9 bases identical to TRBD1. After removal of 3 bases from V and 5 bases from J, the junction contained 5 bases not matched to a gene. This CDR3 is 14 amino acids long. The germline gives CDR1 SGHRS, CDR2 YFSETQ. The CDR3 nucleotides are TGCGCCAGCAGCTCGACAGGGGGTTGGTATGGCTACACCTTC. Translated: CASSSTGGWYGYTF.

V is TRBV2 and J is TRBJ1-5; D is possibly TRBD1 (5 bases). V lost 4 bases to trimming and J lost 9 bases, with 22 bases between them. The CDR3 has 16 residues. Germline loops: CDR1 SNHLY, CDR2 FYNNEI. This CDR3 reads CASSALSSGDRAPQHF. The CDR3 DNA is TGTGCCAGCAGTGCTCTGTCCTCGGGGGATCGGGCGCCCCAGCATTTT.

The rearrangement links TRBV5-1 to TRBJ2-5, with D tentatively TRBD2 (6 bases). The V end was cut by 4 bases, the J end by 5 bases, with 15 bases between. Germline V gene lookup returns CDR1 SGHRS and CDR2 YFSETQ. There are 14 residues in the CDR3. The CDR3 DNA is TGCGCCAGCAGCGGAGGGGTGGGTGTGGAGACCCAGTACTTC. Its protein product is CASSGGVGVETQYF.

The rearrangement links TRBV11-3 to TRBJ1-2; TRBD1 agrees at 7 bases. The CDR3 spans 14 residues. J lost 6 bases, V lost 6 bases, and 10 bases had no gene match. The germline gives CDR1 SGHNT, CDR2 YENEEA. The chain's CDR3 is CASSLAGTANGYTF. The CDR3 nucleotides are TGTGCCAGCAGTCTGGCAGGGACAGCAAATGGCTACACCTTC.

This clone was counted a single time. The gene calls are TRBV29-1 and TRBJ2-3, with 8 positions matching TRBD2. Germline CDR1 is SQVTM and CDR2 is ANQGSEA. Trimming cost V 6 bases and J 5 bases; bases outside gene matches: 16. CDR3 size: 16 residues. CDR3 sequence: CSVRGRAGDPGDTQYF. The CDR3 nucleotides read TGCAGCGTAAGGGGACGAGCGGGAGACCCGGGAGATACGCAGTATTTT.

This clone came up a few times. The chain joins TRBV2 to TRBJ1-1, with D tentatively TRBD1 (6 bases). There are 11 residues in the CDR3. Germline V CDR1 and CDR2: SNHLY, FYNNEI. The CDR3 nucleotides read TGTGCAAAGGGGGGGAGCTCTGAAGCTTTCTTT. As protein: CAKGGSSEAFF. Using reference TRBV2 and TRBJ1-1 for the parts outside the CDR3, the full variable domain is EPEVTQTPSHQVTQMGQEVILRCVPISNHLYFYWYRQILGQKVEFLVSFYNNEISEKSEIFDDQFSVERPDGSNFTLKIRSTKLEDSAMYFCAKGGSSEAFFGQGTRLTVV.

The chain combines TRBV3-1 (or the pseudogene TRBV3-2) with TRBJ1-1, with no clear D. The CDR3 length is 14 residues. CDR1 LGHDT and CDR2 YNNKEL come from the germline V gene (reference sequence). Trimming cost V 4 bases and J 1 base, with 10 bases left between them. CDR3 DNA: TGTGCCAGCAGCCCGCGTCACAGGAACACTGAAGCTTTCTTT. It codes for CASSPRHRNTEAFF.

The gene calls are TRBV5-8 and TRBJ2-6; no clear D gene. The CDR3 contains 14 residues. Germline CDR1 and CDR2: SGHTS and YDEGEE. Trimming took 4 bases from V and 0 from J, leaving 5 bases between them. CDR3 region: CASSQFSGANVLTF. The CDR3 coding sequence is TGTGCCAGCAGCCAGTTCTCTGGGGCCAACGTCCTGACTTTC.

J is TRBJ2-1 and V is TRBV5-1; weak D call: TRBD1 (6 bases). CDR3 length: 12 residues. Per the germline V gene, CDR1 is SGHRS and CDR2 is YFSETQ. Between the trimmed V and J ends, which lost 3 bases and 14 bases, there was a span of 15 bases. CDR3 DNA: TGCGCCAGCAGCTCCACGGACAGTTCGGAGTTCTTC. Its translation: CASSSTDSSEFF.

This clone came up a few times. The V call is TRBV5-1, the J call TRBJ2-3; 7 bases are shared with TRBD2. The CDR3 covers 16 residues. Germline V gives CDR1 SGHRS, CDR2 YFSETQ. Trimming cost V 4 bases and J 2 bases; bases outside gene matches: 10. CDR3 loop: CASSLRTGGLTDTQYF. In nucleotides, the CDR3 is TGCGCCAGCAGCCTAAGGACGGGGGGACTCACAGATACGCAGTATTTT.

The rearrangement uses TRBV11-2 and TRBJ1-2; 7 bases line up with TRBD1. J was trimmed by 4 bases and V by 4 bases; bases with no gene match: 6. CDR1 is SGHAT, CDR2 FQNNGV, per germline. CDR3 length equals 14 residues. For the CDR3, the DNA is TGTGCCAGCAGCTCGACAGGGAACGTCTATGGCTACACCTTC. Translating it yields CASSSTGNVYGYTF.

This clone is a singleton in its sample. This rearrangement joins TRBV19 to TRBJ1-1; perhaps TRBD1 as D (5 bases). CDR1 is LNHDA, CDR2 SQIVND, per germline (reference sequence). This CDR3 has 16 residues. The ends were cut back, 5 bases at V and 0 bases at J, with 16 bases in the middle. This CDR3 is CASSGERGRLNTEAFF. CDR3 DNA: TGTGCCAGTAGTGGCGAACGGGGGAGATTGAACACTGAAGCTTTCTTT.

The rearrangement links TRBV21-1 to TRBJ1-1; the D call in the table, TRBD1, was not verified against the DNA. TRBV21-1 is marked as a pseudogene. The CDR3 has 16 amino acids. CDR3 in amino acids: CASSKEKSQTDTEAFF. DNA of the CDR3: TGTGCCAGCAGCAAAGAAAAATCACAGACCGACACTGAAGCTTTCTTT.

V usage is TRBV15 and J usage is TRBJ1-5; no clear D. This CDR3 has 16 residues. The V end was cut by 6 bases, the J end by 6 bases, with 21 bases between. The germline V gene encodes CDR1 LNHNV and CDR2 YYDKDF (reference sequence). As DNA, the CDR3 is TGTGCCACCAGGGACTCACGGGTCACATCTGGTCAGCCCCAGCATTTT. This translates into CATRDSRVTSGQPQHF.

V gene TRBV2 combines with J gene TRBJ1-4; 10 bases fit TRBD1. The V segment lost 4 bases and the J segment 8 bases; nucleotides outside the gene matches: 7. The CDR3 has 15 amino acids. Germline V CDR1 and CDR2: SNHLY, FYNNEI. CDR3 amino acids: CASSGQGARGEKLFF. CDR3 coding DNA: TGTGCCAGCAGTGGACAGGGGGCGCGAGGGGAAAAACTGTTTTTT.

As to this clone: Within the sample, other DNA sequences also encode this same CDR3. The chain joins TRBV5-1 to TRBJ1-4; the match to TRBD1 covers 8 bases. The CDR3 covers 14 residues. V gave up 4 bases and J gave up 4 bases; unmatched junction bases: 3. Germline assignment: CDR1 SGHRS and CDR2 YFSETQ. The CDR3 spells CASSRDRGNEKLFF. CDR3 DNA sequence: TGCGCCAGCAGCCGAGACAGGGGTAATGAAAAACTGTTTTTT. Supplemented by reference TRBV5-1 and TRBJ1-4, the full variable domain reads KAGVTQTPRYLIKTRGQQVTLSCSPISGHRSVSWYQQTPGQGLQFLFEYFSETQRNKGNFPGRFSGRQFSNSRSEMNVSTLELGDSALYLCASSRDRGNEKLFFGSGTQLSVL.

The J gene is TRBJ1-2, the V gene TRBV18; 10 bases fit TRBD1. This CDR3 is built from 14 residues. CDR1 is KGHSH and CDR2 is LQKENI in the germline V gene. J was trimmed by 8 bases and V by 3 bases; bases with no gene match: 6. CDR3 loop: CASSPWTGGEGYTF. CDR3 nucleotide sequence: TGTGCCAGCTCACCTTGGACAGGGGGAGAAGGCTACACCTTC.

The chain recombines TRBV7-2 with TRBJ1-2; D gene ambiguous. Germline V gives CDR1 SGHTA, CDR2 FQGNSA. V lost 2 bases and J 2 bases, leaving 12 bases between the germline ends. The CDR3 loop spans 15 amino acids. The CDR3 coding sequence is TGTGCCAGCAGCTTACGGCGGGTCAGAAACTATGGCTACACCTTC. It codes for CASSLRRVRNYGYTF.